The present TCR beta chain was sequenced within a study of radiation and T cells in renal cell carcinoma. The wider study: Nephrectomy followed 15 Gy stereotactic body radiation by 4 weeks.

The method was immunoSEQ multiplex PCR; TCRdb's version includes in-frame clones alone and lacks a portion of them. This table holds tens of thousands of clones, around 78% found once. CDR3 size: 13 residues. Germline V gene lookup returns CDR1 MGHRA and CDR2 YSYEKL. V dropped 4 bases and J dropped 7 bases, with 14 bases sitting between them. Specified time point: blood 2 weeks post-SBRT. Treatment defined: 15 Gy SBRT to primary tumor, nephrectomy 4 weeks later. The source is a man in his fifties or sixties with renal cell carcinoma. The genes are TRBV4-1 and TRBJ2-7; no reliable D call. The source was blood, collected from a patient whose treatment included radiotherapy and nephrectomy. The CDR3 protein is CASSPDPPFEQYV. CDR3 in DNA: TGCGCCAGCAGCCCAGACCCGCCCTTTGAGCAGTACGTC.